This T cell receptor (beta chain) is drawn from a study of shared clonotypes between healthy human individuals. Overall study findings and caveats: In a few donors, about 5% of naive CD4 clonotypes appeared in common.

Replicate PCRs for sorted subsets used around 200 ng DNA; this equaled about 30,000 T cell genomes. TCRdb's copy holds only in-frame clones and misses some; the assay was immunoSEQ multiplex PCR. The sample records millions of clones, about 95% being singletons. Terminally differentiated effector memory CD45RA+ cells were excluded from the naive CD8 cells, which were CD45RO-negative and positively selected for CCR7. The donors, all of them Caucasian adults, lived in Nashville, Tennessee. There are 16 residues in the CDR3. V lost 2 bases and J lost 2, with 17 bases in between. The germline V gene has CDR1 SGDLS and CDR2 YYNGEE. Details on this clone: What it recognizes is unknown.

V is TRBV9 and J is TRBJ2-7, with D perhaps given as TRBD1 or TRBD2 (6 bases each). Sequencing was carried out using naive CD8+ T cells sorted from blood. The TCR originated in a man between 18 and 29 years old in good health. In DNA, the CDR3 is TGTGCCAGCAGCGTTGAGAGGGGGGCTAGGGCCTACGAGCAGTACTTC. Its translation: CASSVERGARAYEQYF.